Sequencing of this T cell receptor (beta chain) was carried out in a study of blood T cells in healthy people across ages. Sample-barcoded 5' priming and a J-beta primer mix drove a second PCR of about 6 to 12 cycles. TCRdb ran MiXCR on the 5' RACE reads and lists one entry per CDR3 protein. The table has just under 550,000 distinct CDR3 sequences, around 24% seen once. This CDR3 comprises 13 residues. Trimming removed 3 bases from V and 8 bases from J, with 10 bases in between. From germline, CDR1 is KGHDR and CDR2 SFDVKD. This sample also belongs to another study, concerning T cells of mothers and their children.

This clonotype was obtained from a boy aged 5 to 17 in good health. The sequenced material came from blood. V gene TRBV24-1 combines with J gene TRBJ2-1; D is perhaps TRBD1 (5 bases). CDR3 region: CATSDPGSYEQFF. The CDR3 bases are TGTGCCACCAGTGATCCAGGGTCATATGAGCAGTTCTTC.